There are many counts of the clone carrying this T cell receptor beta chain. This sample is part of a study of identical twins. Using its own MiXCR run on the 5' RACE reads, TCRdb lists one record per CDR3 protein. The repertoire holds under 800,000 distinct CDR3 sequences, with less than 25% as singletons. CDR1 and CDR2 (germline): DFQATT, SNEGSKA (reference sequence). The ends lost 3 bases at V and 8 bases at J; junction bases unmatched: 2. The CDR3 is made up of 12 amino acids. These same data were also listed under a study on T cells expressing NK-cell markers. From that report: The dominant NKG2C+ clonotypes represented 1.0-7.0% of CD8+ T cells in over 5 donors. Questions lingered over whether expanded NKG2C+ T cell clones were HCMV-specific.

The chain employs TRBV20-1 and TRBJ1-2; 11 bases agree with TRBD1. The TCR sequence derives from a woman aged 18-35 years in good health. The sequencing sample was made of PBMCs. The CDR3 DNA is TGCAGTGCTAGGGGGACAGGGGGAGGCTACACCTTC. Amino acid sequence: CSARGTGGGYTF.